The 8 T cell receptor beta chains below all came from one sample that was sequenced in a study of T cells after yellow fever vaccination. TCRdb ran MiXCR on the 5' RACE reads and lists one entry per CDR3 protein. The top ten hold about 17% of the sample, which has 450,000 to 650,000 distinct CDR3 sequences, about a fifth seen once. Sequenced material: PBMCs, taken 21 days after the first yellow fever vaccination. The receptors here all came from a man aged 18 to 29 who received the YFV17D yellow fever vaccine.

This clonotype appeared a few times. This chain uses TRBV25-1 with TRBJ2-1; D gene unclear. Trimming took 1 base from V and 8 from J, leaving 9 bases between them. The CDR3 consists of 13 residues. Germline values: CDR1 MGHDK, CDR2 SYGVNS. CDR3 amino acids: CASSESPRYEQFF. The CDR3 DNA sequence: TGTGCCAGCAGTGAATCGCCCCGGTATGAGCAGTTCTTC.

The genes are TRBV29-1 and TRBJ1-3; D remains ambiguous. V shed 5 bases and J shed 0 bases, with 8 bases lying between them. This CDR3 has 13 amino acids. In germline, CDR1 is SQVTM, CDR2 ANQGSEA. CDR3 sequence (DNA): TGCAGCGTTTTTCTGGACTCTGGAAACACCATATATTTT. It encodes CSVFLDSGNTIYF.

The genes are TRBV7-2 and TRBJ2-7; possibly TRBD1 for D (7 bases). V was clipped by 3 bases and J by 12 bases, with 21 bases between them. Per the germline V gene, CDR1 is SGHTA and CDR2 is FQGNSA. The CDR3 is 14 residues long. The CDR3 is CASSFSNPAQGGYF. Written as DNA, the CDR3 is TGTGCCAGCAGCTTTTCAAATCCCGCCCAGGGGGGGTACTTC.

J is TRBJ2-3 and V is TRBV7-2, with 10 bases lining up with TRBD1. The CDR3 has 17 residues. Germline CDR1 reads SGHTA; CDR2 reads FQGNSA. V dropped 1 base and J dropped 3; count of bases not matched to a gene: 7. The CDR3 reads CASSLGTGGWGTDTQYF. The DNA for the CDR3 is TGTGCCAGCAGCTTAGGGACAGGGGGATGGGGGACAGATACGCAGTATTTT. Variable domain in full (rest from reference TRBV7-2 and TRBJ2-3): GAGVSQSPSNKVTEKGKDVELRCDPISGHTALYWYRQSLGQGLEFLIYFQGNSAPDKSGLPSDRFSAERTGGSVSTLTIQRTQQEDSAVYLCASSLGTGGWGTDTQYFGPGTRLTVL.

This sequence joins TRBV27 and TRBJ2-3; D unresolved. Germline values: CDR1 MNHEY, CDR2 SMNVEV (reference sequence). V lost 5 bases and J lost 5, with 11 bases in between. The CDR3 extends over 13 amino acids. Written as DNA, the CDR3 is TGTGCCAGCAGTCTACGCGCAAGAGATACGCAGTATTTT. Amino acid sequence: CASSLRARDTQYF.

This clonotype has just a few counts. The chain joins TRBV7-8 to TRBJ2-1; no clear D gene. V gave up 1 base and J gave up 6 bases, with 13 bases separating them. Germline V gene data show CDR1 as SGHVS and CDR2 as FQNEAQ. This CDR3 has 15 amino acids. CDR3 sequence: CASSLGRLAGNEQFF. The CDR3 region has the DNA TGTGCCAGCAGCTTAGGACGGTTGGCCGGCAATGAGCAGTTCTTC.

This sequence joins TRBV10-3 and TRBJ2-1, with D possibly matching TRBD1 (5 bases). Germline CDR1 and CDR2: ENHRY and SYGVKD. V was cut by 5 bases and J by 0 bases, with 8 bases left in between. The CDR3 has 14 residues. The CDR3 region is CAISRDSSYNEQFF. The CDR3 nucleotides read TGTGCCATCAGTCGAGACAGCTCCTACAATGAGCAGTTCTTC.

V gene TRBV5-6 combines with J gene TRBJ2-7; D uncertain. This CDR3 contains 15 residues. Germline CDR1 is SGHDT and CDR2 is YYEEEE. Trimming removed 1 base at V and 3 bases at J, with 14 bases between. CDR3 amino acids: CASSLSPRVDYEQYF. In DNA form, the CDR3 reads TGTGCCAGCAGCTTGTCACCGCGCGTGGACTACGAGCAGTACTTC.